These T cell receptor beta chains were read from a single sample in a study of T cell responses to AZD1222 COVID-19 vaccine. The protocol was immunoSEQ multiplex PCR, while the TCRdb copy is restricted to in-frame clones and leaves out a portion. Found here are about 140,000 clones; the top ten clones hold about 2.2%. Sequenced input: peripheral blood. The receptors shown here come from an adult in good health. The CDR3 runs from the conserved cysteine through the conserved F or W.

v_call	j_call	cdr3_aa
TRBV4-3	TRBJ1-5	CASSQDSVDRDAFNQPQHF
TRBV4-2	TRBJ1-4	CASSLVTLARGQTNEKLFF
TRBV28	TRBJ1-5	CASSLSDGVNQPQHF
TRBV27	TRBJ1-5	CASRNTGDNQPQHF
TRBV19	TRBJ1-6	CASSIDPGNNSPLHF
TRBV6-5	TRBJ2-5	CASSYSGGEETQYF
TRBV11-3	TRBJ1-1	CASSPRDNPSGTEAFF
TRBV19	TRBJ1-5	CASSIGVAGNQPQHF
TRBV5-6	TRBJ2-3	CASSLVAGRSTDTQYF
TRBV25-1	TRBJ1-4	CASTLGDLTNEKLFF
TRBV19	TRBJ2-7	CASSIQAGGRYEQYF
TRBV7-9	TRBJ1-1	CASSLAGTDTEAFF
TRBV28	TRBJ1-2	CASSPLSRSFGYTF
TRBV18	TRBJ1-2	CASSPQTMAPTGYTF
TRBV11-2	TRBJ1-2	CASSLGQTVYGYTF